These 7 T cell receptor beta chains were all obtained from the same sample, sequenced in a study of blood T cell repertoires in COVID-19. Data came from immunoSEQ multiplex PCR; TCRdb stores just in-frame clones and leaves some out. The data hold a few hundred thousand clones, with 80% to 85% observed a single time. Sequencing was carried out using PBMCs or T cells enriched from blood (not recorded which). The receptors derive from a man between 50 and 59 years old who had recovered from COVID-19.

V gene TRBV11-2 combines with J gene TRBJ2-3; 8 bases map to TRBD1. The CDR3 is made up of 18 amino acids. With V trimmed by 3 bases and J by 0 bases, 11 bases remained unmatched. The germline V gene encodes CDR1 SGHAT and CDR2 FQNNGV. The CDR3 protein is CASSFPTHRTGSTDTQYF. The CDR3 region has the DNA TGTGCCAGCAGCTTCCCCACGCACCGGACAGGGAGCACAGATACGCAGTATTTT.

This clone was recorded only once. The chain recombines TRBV7-3 with TRBJ2-2; perhaps TRBD2 as D (6 bases). Trimming removed 5 bases at V and 4 bases at J, with 14 bases between. This CDR3 has 15 amino acids. Germline CDR1 and CDR2: SGHTA and FQGTGA. CDR3 sequence reads: CASSPSGRSTGELFF. Written as DNA, the CDR3 is TGTGCCAGCAGCCCATCCGGGAGAAGCACCGGGGAGCTGTTTTTT.

About this clone: At one boundary the junction diverges from the germline segment, which might be a read error. The J gene is TRBJ2-1, the V gene TRBV11-3, with TRBD2 identical over 9 bases. Germline values: CDR1 SGHNT, CDR2 YENEEA. The CDR3 is 16 residues long. The CDR3 DNA reads TGTGCCAGCACCTTAGACGGGACTAGCAACTACAATGAGCAGTTCTTC. Residues: CASTLDGTSNYNEQFF. The complete variable domain, with remaining parts taken from reference TRBV11-3 and TRBJ2-1, reads EAGVVQSPRYKIIEKKQPVAFWCNPISGHNTLYWYLQNLGQGPELLIRYENEEAVDDSQLPKDRFSAERLKGVDSTLKIQPAELGDSAVYLCASTLDGTSNYNEQFFGPGTRLTVL.

The chain has TRBV11-2 and TRBJ2-3, with a weak D call TRBD1 (6 bases). This CDR3 comprises 14 residues. The germline V gene has CDR1 SGHAT and CDR2 FQNNGV. V was clipped by 2 bases and J by 8 bases, with 14 bases between them. In nucleotides, the CDR3 is TGTGCCAGCAGCTTACGGGTTGCAGGGGTTACGCAGTATTTT. It encodes CASSLRVAGVTQYF. The variable domain in full, with the rest retrieved from reference TRBV11-2 and TRBJ2-3, is EAGVAQSPRYKIIEKRQSVAFWCNPISGHATLYWYQQILGQGPKLLIQFQNNGVVDDSQLPKDRFSAERLKGVDSTLKIQPAKLEDSAVYLCASSLRVAGVTQYFGPGTRLTVL.

The V call is TRBV6-5, the J call TRBJ1-2, with D possibly TRBD1 on 6 matching bases. Deletions cut 6 bases from V and 7 bases from J, with 12 bases between. Germline assignment: CDR1 MNHEY and CDR2 SVGAGI. The length of the CDR3 is 12 residues. CDR3 sequence (DNA): TGTGCCAGCAGACAGGGTTTGCGTGGCTACACCTTC. Protein product: CASRQGLRGYTF.

The J gene is TRBJ2-7, the V gene TRBV5-5; maybe TRBD1 (6 bases). V shed 4 bases and J shed 8 bases, with 13 bases lying between them. This CDR3 is built from 12 residues. CDR1 SGHKS and CDR2 YYEKEE come from the germline V gene (reference sequence). CDR3 residues: CASSQDRFQQYF. DNA of the CDR3: TGTGCCAGCAGCCAGGACAGATTTCAGCAGTACTTC.

The rearrangement links TRBV3-1 (or the pseudogene TRBV3-2) to TRBJ1-1; D gene ambiguous. V was clipped by 1 base and J by 10 bases, with 16 bases between them. The CDR3 consists of 14 residues. Germline V gene sequence: CDR1 LGHDT, CDR2 YNNKEL (reference sequence). This chain's CDR3 is CASSQGRAHAPAFF. The DNA for the CDR3 is TGTGCCAGCAGCCAAGGGAGGGCGCACGCCCCAGCTTTCTTT.